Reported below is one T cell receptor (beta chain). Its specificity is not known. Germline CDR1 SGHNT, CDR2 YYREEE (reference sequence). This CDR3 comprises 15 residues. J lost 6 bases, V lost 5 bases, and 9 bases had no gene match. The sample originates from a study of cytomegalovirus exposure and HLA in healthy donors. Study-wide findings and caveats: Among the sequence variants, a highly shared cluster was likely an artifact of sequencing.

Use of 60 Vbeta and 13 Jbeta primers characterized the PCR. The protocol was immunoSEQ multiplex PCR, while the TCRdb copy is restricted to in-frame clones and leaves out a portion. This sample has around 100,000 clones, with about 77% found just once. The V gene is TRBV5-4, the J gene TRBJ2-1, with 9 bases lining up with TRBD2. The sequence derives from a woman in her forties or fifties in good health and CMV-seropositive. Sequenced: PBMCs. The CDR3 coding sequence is TGTGCCAGCAGACCGCCTGGCGGGAGGGGCAATGAGCAGTTCTTC. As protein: CASRPPGGRGNEQFF. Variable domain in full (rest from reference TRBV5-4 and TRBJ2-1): ETGVTQSPTHLIKTRGQQVTLRCSSQSGHNTVSWYQQALGQGPQFIFQYYREEENGRGNFPPRFSGLQFPNYSSELNVNALELDDSALYLCASRPPGGRGNEQFFGPGTRLTVL.